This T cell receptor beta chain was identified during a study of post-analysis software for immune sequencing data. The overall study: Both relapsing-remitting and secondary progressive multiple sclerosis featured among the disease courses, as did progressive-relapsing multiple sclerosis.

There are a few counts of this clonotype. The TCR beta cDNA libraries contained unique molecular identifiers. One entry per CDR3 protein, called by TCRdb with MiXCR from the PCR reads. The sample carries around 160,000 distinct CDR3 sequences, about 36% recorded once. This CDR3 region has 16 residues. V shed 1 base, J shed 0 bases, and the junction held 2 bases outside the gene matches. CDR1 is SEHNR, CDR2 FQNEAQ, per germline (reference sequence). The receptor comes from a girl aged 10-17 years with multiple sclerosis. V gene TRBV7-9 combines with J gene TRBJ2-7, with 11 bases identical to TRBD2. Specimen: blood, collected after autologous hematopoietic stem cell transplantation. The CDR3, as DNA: TGTGCCAGCAGCTTAGTGACTAGCGGGAACTCCTACGAGCAGTACTTC. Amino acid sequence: CASSLVTSGNSYEQYF.